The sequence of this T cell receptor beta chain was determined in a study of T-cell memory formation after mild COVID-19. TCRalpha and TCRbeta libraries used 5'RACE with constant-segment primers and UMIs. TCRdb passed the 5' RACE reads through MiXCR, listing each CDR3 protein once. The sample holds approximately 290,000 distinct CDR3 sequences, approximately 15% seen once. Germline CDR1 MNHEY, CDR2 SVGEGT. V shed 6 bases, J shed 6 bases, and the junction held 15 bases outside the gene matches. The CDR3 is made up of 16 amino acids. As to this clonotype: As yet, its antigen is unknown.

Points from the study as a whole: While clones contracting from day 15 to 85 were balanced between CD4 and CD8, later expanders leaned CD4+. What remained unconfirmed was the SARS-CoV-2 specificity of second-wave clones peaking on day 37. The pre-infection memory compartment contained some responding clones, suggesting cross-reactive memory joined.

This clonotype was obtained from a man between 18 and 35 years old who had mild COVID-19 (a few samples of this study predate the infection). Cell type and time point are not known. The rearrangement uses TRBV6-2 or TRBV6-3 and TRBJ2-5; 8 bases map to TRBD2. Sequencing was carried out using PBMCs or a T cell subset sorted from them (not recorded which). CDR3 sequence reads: CASSPVGGGTLKTQYF. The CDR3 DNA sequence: TGTGCCAGCAGCCCTGTAGGCGGGGGGACGCTGAAGACCCAGTACTTC.